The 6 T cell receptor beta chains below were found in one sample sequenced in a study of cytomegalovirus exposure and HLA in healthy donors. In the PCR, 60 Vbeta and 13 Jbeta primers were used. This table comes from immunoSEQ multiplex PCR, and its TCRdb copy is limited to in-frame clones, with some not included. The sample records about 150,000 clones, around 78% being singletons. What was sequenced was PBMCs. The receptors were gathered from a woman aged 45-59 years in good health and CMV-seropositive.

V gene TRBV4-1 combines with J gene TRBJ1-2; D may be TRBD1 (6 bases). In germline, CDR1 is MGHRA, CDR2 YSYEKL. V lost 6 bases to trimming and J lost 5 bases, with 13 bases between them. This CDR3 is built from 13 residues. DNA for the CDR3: TGCGCCAGCAGGAGTACAGGGTCGTATGGCTACACCTTC. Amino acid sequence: CASRSTGSYGYTF.

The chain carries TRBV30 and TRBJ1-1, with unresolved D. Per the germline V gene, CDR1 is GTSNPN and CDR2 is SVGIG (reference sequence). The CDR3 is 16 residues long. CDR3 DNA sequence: TGTGCGGCCAGATTGAGGCGAACCCCCATGAACACTGAAGCTTTCTTT. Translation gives CAARLRRTPMNTEAFF.

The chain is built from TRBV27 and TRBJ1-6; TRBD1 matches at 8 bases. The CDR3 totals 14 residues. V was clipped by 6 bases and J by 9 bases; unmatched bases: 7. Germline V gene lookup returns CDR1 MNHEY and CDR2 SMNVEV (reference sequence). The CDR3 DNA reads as TGTGCCAGCAGATCTGGACAGGGCGCTTCACCCCTCCACTTT. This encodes CASRSGQGASPLHF.

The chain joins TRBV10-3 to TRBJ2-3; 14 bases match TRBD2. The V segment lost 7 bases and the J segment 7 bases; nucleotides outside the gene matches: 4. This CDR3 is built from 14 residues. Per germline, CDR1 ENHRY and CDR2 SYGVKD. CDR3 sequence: CAIKTSGGANTQYF. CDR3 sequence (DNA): TGTGCCATCAAGACTAGCGGGGGGGCGAATACGCAGTATTTT.

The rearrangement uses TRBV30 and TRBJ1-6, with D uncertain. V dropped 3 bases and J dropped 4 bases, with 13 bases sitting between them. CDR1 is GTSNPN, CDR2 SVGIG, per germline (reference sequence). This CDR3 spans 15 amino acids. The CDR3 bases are TGTGCCTGGAGAGGTGAGGGATCGTATAATTCACCCCTCCACTTT. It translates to CAWRGEGSYNSPLHF.

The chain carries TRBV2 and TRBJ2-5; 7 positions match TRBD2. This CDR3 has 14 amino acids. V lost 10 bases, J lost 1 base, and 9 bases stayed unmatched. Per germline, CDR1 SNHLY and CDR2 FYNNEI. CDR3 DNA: TGTGCCACCGCCGGGGGGAGGGGCCAAGAGACCCAGTACTTC. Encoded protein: CATAGGRGQETQYF.